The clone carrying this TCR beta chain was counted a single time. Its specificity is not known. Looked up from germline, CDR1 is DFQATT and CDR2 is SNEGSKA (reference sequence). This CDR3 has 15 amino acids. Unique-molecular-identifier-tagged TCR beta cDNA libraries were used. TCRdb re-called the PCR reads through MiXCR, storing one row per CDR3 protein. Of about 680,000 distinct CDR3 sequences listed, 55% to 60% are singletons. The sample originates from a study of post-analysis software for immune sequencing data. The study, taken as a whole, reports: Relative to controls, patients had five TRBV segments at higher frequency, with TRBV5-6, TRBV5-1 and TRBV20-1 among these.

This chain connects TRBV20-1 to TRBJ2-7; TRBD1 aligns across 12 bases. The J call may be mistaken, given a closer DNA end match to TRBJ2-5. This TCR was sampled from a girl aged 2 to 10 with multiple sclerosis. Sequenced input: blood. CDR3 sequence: CSAPSGTGGRETQYF. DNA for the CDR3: TGCAGTGCACCATCCGGGACAGGGGGCAGGGAGACCCAGTACTTC.